This record covers a single TCR beta chain. Single viable CD3+CD4+CD8-CD45RO+ cells were sorted as the memory CD4+ T cells. Serum IgG to CMV pp150, pp28, p38 and p52 defined serostatus. This CDR3 region has 16 residues. After removal of 4 bases from V and 1 base from J, the junction contained 9 bases not matched to a gene. Germline lookup yields CDR1 SGHRS and CDR2 YFSETQ. The table came from immunoSEQ multiplex PCR; TCRdb's copy has only in-frame clones and leaves some out. Of tens of thousands of clones in the sample, roughly three quarters were seen once. This entry is derived from a study of memory CD4+ T cells and cytomegalovirus serostatus.

The V gene is TRBV5-1, the J gene TRBJ2-5; 8 positions match TRBD2. Sequenced material: memory CD4+ T cells from blood. This clonotype originated in an adult in good health and CMV-seronegative. CDR3 protein: CASSLVAGGTQETQYF. CDR3 nucleotide sequence: TGCGCCAGCAGCCTAGTGGCGGGGGGTACCCAAGAGACCCAGTACTTC.